The present entry profiles one T cell receptor beta chain with its context. Its target is not known. These data come from a study of cytomegalovirus exposure and HLA in healthy donors. The study's findings and limits: Researchers catalogued roughly 150 TCR beta chains as cytomegalovirus-associated.

The primer mix had 60 Vbeta and 13 Jbeta primers. Repertoires were generated with immunoSEQ multiplex PCR, while TCRdb's copy carries only in-frame clones and drops some. The sample yields about 200,000 clones, more than 60% seen once. CDR1 and CDR2 from the germline V gene are KGHSH and LQKENI. The CDR3 is made up of 14 amino acids. The V and J ends lost 3 bases and 14 bases, in that order; junction bases with no gene match: 7. The sequence derives from a man in his fifties or sixties in good health and CMV-seronegative. The chain links TRBV18 to TRBJ1-4, with 12 bases lining up with TRBD1. The material sequenced was PBMCs. CDR3 coding DNA: TGTGCCAGCTCACCGGGGGACAGGGGGCTTGGCCTGTTTTTT. Its protein product is CASSPGDRGLGLFF. Drawing the rest from reference TRBV18 and TRBJ1-4, the complete variable domain is NAGVMQNPRHLVRRRGQEARLRCSPMKGHSHVYWYRQLPEEGLKFMVYLQKENIIDESGMPKERFSAEFPKEGPSILRIQQVVRGDSAAYFCASSPGDRGLGLFFGSGTQLSVL.